Listed below are T cell receptor beta chains from one sample, sequenced in a study of cytomegalovirus exposure and HLA in healthy donors. Produced via immunoSEQ multiplex PCR; TCRdb's table is partial and in-frame only. The sample consists of 100,000 to 150,000 clones, roughly 80% of them appearing once. The specimen sequenced was PBMCs. These receptors were collected from a man in his thirties or forties in good health and CMV-seropositive. Each CDR3 is given with its conserved first and last residue. The order of the fields is clone size, D gene, V gene, J gene, CDR3 protein, CDR3 DNA. The D gene is left open where the match is weak. Clone size is shown for a subset of rows, as once, few, many or a class of expanded clone.

few	-	TRBV28	TRBJ1-3	CASSLATGVIRGNTIYF	TGTGCCAGCAGTTTAGCGACCGGGGTAATCAGAGGAAACACCATATATTTT
-	-	TRBV28	TRBJ2-7	CASSLSGSQVGDF	TGTGCCAGCAGTTTATCGGGGTCTCAGGTCGGGGACTTC
few	TRBD2	TRBV7-2	TRBJ2-7	CASSLPSGAYEQYF	TGTGCCAGCAGCTTACCTAGCGGTGCCTACGAGCAGTACTTC
once	TRBD2	TRBV15	TRBJ2-7	CATSRRGYGGRDLREQYF	TGTGCCACCAGCAGGAGGGGGTATGGCGGGAGGGATTTACGCGAGCAGTACTTC
-	TRBD2	TRBV30	TRBJ2-3	CAWMLAGAADTQYF	TGTGCCTGGATGCTAGCGGGAGCGGCAGATACGCAGTATTTT
-	TRBD2	TRBV5-1	TRBJ2-2	CASSPLAENTGELFF	TGCGCCAGCAGCCCGCTAGCGGAGAACACCGGGGAGCTGTTTTTT
-	TRBD1	TRBV6-4	TRBJ1-2	CASSAGTESVGYTF	TGTGCCAGCAGCGCCGGGACAGAAAGCGTTGGCTACACCTTC
-	TRBD2	TRBV27	TRBJ2-3	CASSSRLAETTDTQYF	TGTGCCAGCAGTTCAAGACTAGCGGAAACGACAGATACGCAGTATTTT
-	-	TRBV29-1	TRBJ1-3	CSVRDGNTIYF	TGCAGCGTACGGGATGGAAACACCATATATTTT
-	TRBD1	TRBV20-1	TRBJ2-7	CSGTGAYEQYF	TGCAGTGGGACAGGGGCCTACGAGCAGTACTTC